A single sample is the source of the 25 T cell receptor beta chains below, sequenced in a study of HIV-infected patients and healthy controls. All unsorted peripheral T cells were captured because whole blood was used without fractionation. cDNA was made from approximately 500 ng RNA using alpha and beta constant primers. Separate chain-specific third strand synthesis with multiplexing indices produced the alpha and beta libraries. Using its own MiXCR run on the 5' RACE reads, TCRdb lists one record per CDR3 protein. This table holds around 20,000 distinct CDR3 sequences, 12% found once. Sample: blood. These TCRs come from an adult in good health.

This clonotype was recorded many times. The J gene is TRBJ1-2, the V gene TRBV6-1; D might be TRBD1 (6 bases). Per the germline V gene, CDR1 is MNHNS and CDR2 is SASEGT. The CDR3 is made up of 15 amino acids. Between the trimmed V and J ends, which lost 3 bases and 3 bases, there was a span of 14 bases. The chain's CDR3 is CASSDWQGLHYGYTF. The CDR3 region has the DNA TGTGCCAGCAGTGATTGGCAGGGGCTTCACTATGGCTACACCTTC.

This clonotype was seen at least ten times. This rearrangement joins TRBV15 to TRBJ2-4; 14 bases are shared with TRBD2. CDR3 size: 18 residues. V shed 0 bases, J shed 7 bases, and the junction held 8 bases outside the gene matches. Germline-derived CDR1 and CDR2 are LNHNV and YYDKDF (reference sequence). Written as DNA, the CDR3 is TGTGCCACCAGCAGAGATCATACGGGACTAGCGGGGGTTAACATTCAGTACTTC. Translation gives CATSRDHTGLAGVNIQYF.

This clonotype showed up many times. V and J are TRBV7-8 and TRBJ2-1; 10 nucleotides match TRBD2. The length of the CDR3 is 15 residues. Looked up from germline, CDR1 is SGHVS and CDR2 is FQNEAQ. The J segment lost 2 bases and the V segment lost 5 bases, leaving 3 bases of the junction unmatched. CDR3 nucleotide sequence: TGTGCCAGCAGCCCCGGGACTAGCGCCTACAATGAGCAGTTCTTC. Translated, it gives CASSPGTSAYNEQFF.

By share, this clonotype counts as medium-sized. The chain employs TRBV4-3 and TRBJ1-6; tentative D call: TRBD1 (6 bases). Germline lookup yields CDR1 LGHNA and CDR2 YSLEER. CDR3 length equals 17 residues. V lost 4 bases, J lost 8 bases, and 21 bases lay in between. CDR3 residues: CASSPLLQRGRDSPLHF. In DNA form, the CDR3 reads TGCGCCAGCAGCCCCCTACTCCAGCGGGGGCGCGATTCACCCCTCCACTTT.

This clonotype is judged medium-sized. This chain joins TRBV5-5 and TRBJ1-6; no firm D call. Germline CDR1 SGHKS, CDR2 YYEKEE (reference sequence). This CDR3 region has 13 residues. V was clipped by 0 bases and J by 12 bases, with 10 bases between them. CDR3 bases: TGTGCCAGCAGCTTGGCCGCAAGGATACCCCTCCACTTT. Translating it yields CASSLAARIPLHF.

In its sample, this clonotype is medium-sized. The chain is built from TRBV6-5 and TRBJ1-1, with D unclear. Trimming took off 8 bases at V and 0 bases at J, with 10 bases between the two ends. The CDR3 is made up of 13 amino acids. Germline loops: CDR1 MNHEY, CDR2 SVGAGI. The CDR3 sequence is CASPGSMNTEAFF. DNA for the CDR3: TGTGCCAGCCCAGGTAGTATGAACACTGAAGCTTTCTTT.

This clonotype was recorded a few times. The chain carries TRBV5-1 and TRBJ2-5, with D perhaps TRBD1 or TRBD2 (5 bases each). The V gene lost 0 bases and the J gene lost 7 bases, with 16 bases spanning the gap. CDR3 size: 15 residues. Germline V gene sequence: CDR1 SGHRS, CDR2 YFSETQ. DNA of the CDR3: TGCGCCAGCAGCTTGGATGCCCAGGGAGACGGGACCCAGTACTTC. Protein sequence: CASSLDAQGDGTQYF.

The genes are TRBV19 and TRBJ1-2; TRBD1 agrees at 10 bases. This CDR3 has 15 residues. After removal of 6 bases from V and 5 bases from J, the junction contained 9 bases not matched to a gene. Germline lookup yields CDR1 LNHDA and CDR2 SQIVND (reference sequence). The CDR3 reads CASSTTGQGDYGYTF. CDR3 coding DNA: TGTGCCAGTAGCACCACCGGACAGGGGGATTATGGCTACACCTTC.

This clonotype is categorized as medium-sized. The chain employs TRBV19 and TRBJ1-3; maybe TRBD1 (6 bases). V was clipped by 9 bases and J by 0 bases, with 18 bases between them. Germline V gene lookup returns CDR1 LNHDA and CDR2 SQIVND (reference sequence). This CDR3 is 16 amino acids long. In DNA form, the CDR3 reads TGTGCCAGGTCCCCGGGACACGGGAGCTCTGGAAACACCATATATTTT. This gives the protein CARSPGHGSSGNTIYF. The whole variable domain, remainder taken from reference TRBV19 and TRBJ1-3, is DGGITQSPKYLFRKEGQNVTLSCEQNLNHDAMYWYRQDPGQGLRLIYYSQIVNDFQKGDIAEGYSVSREKKESFPLTVTSAQKNPTAFYLCARSPGHGSSGNTIYFGEGSWLTVV.

This clonotype was observed at least ten times. The V and J genes are TRBV4-3 and TRBJ1-6; D uncertain. With 3 bases removed from V and 7 bases from J, the gap between germline ends came to 10 bases. This CDR3 has 14 amino acids. Germline CDR1 LGHNA, CDR2 YSLEER. The chain's CDR3 is CASSQRTENSPLHF. The CDR3 nucleotides read TGCGCCAGCAGCCAGCGGACCGAAAATTCACCCCTCCACTTT.

This clonotype was observed at least ten times. The V call is TRBV5-1, the J call TRBJ2-2, with TRBD1 identical over 8 bases. The CDR3 consists of 16 residues. V lost 7 bases, J lost 1 base, and 9 bases stayed unmatched. The germline CDR1 and CDR2 sequences are SGHRS and YFSETQ. The CDR3, as DNA: TGCGCCAGCGAAAGAACAGGGGGACTGAACACCGGGGAGCTGTTTTTT. The encoded protein is CASERTGGLNTGELFF.

This clonotype has a count of ten or more. The V gene is TRBV15, the J gene TRBJ2-3, with D perhaps TRBD2 (7 bases). Trimming took off 4 bases at V and 5 bases at J, with 19 bases between the two ends. Germline values: CDR1 LNHNV, CDR2 YYDKDF (reference sequence). There are 16 residues in the CDR3. DNA of the CDR3: TGTGCCACCAGCACCCGCGCGGGGGCCGGGGGAGATACGCAGTATTTT. Translated: CATSTRAGAGGDTQYF. Together with reference TRBV15 and TRBJ2-3, the CDR3 gives the full variable domain: DAMVIQNPRYQVTQFGKPVTLSCSQTLNHNVMYWYQQKSSQAPKLLFHYYDKDFNNEADTPDNFQSRRPNTSFCFLDIRSPGLGDTAMYLCATSTRAGAGGDTQYFGPGTRLTVL.

This clonotype was detected ten times or more. The chain combines TRBV7-3 with TRBJ1-1; perhaps TRBD1 as D (6 bases). The V gene's germline CDR1 is SGHTA and CDR2 FQGTGA. This CDR3 is 15 amino acids long. Trimming left V 3 bases short and J 4 bases short, with 15 bases between. CDR3 sequence reads: CASSFFAGEGTEAFF. CDR3 bases: TGTGCCAGCAGCTTTTTTGCAGGGGAGGGCACTGAAGCTTTCTTT. The whole variable domain, filled in from reference TRBV7-3 and TRBJ1-1, reads GAGVSQTPSNKVTEKGKYVELRCDPISGHTALYWYRQSLGQGPEFLIYFQGTGAADDSGLPNDRFFAVRPEGSVSTLKIQRTERGDSAVYLCASSFFAGEGTEAFFGQGTRLTVV.

This clonotype is termed medium-sized (0.01 to 0.1%). The chain links TRBV7-2 to TRBJ2-3; the match to TRBD2 covers 11 bases. The CDR3 has 14 residues. Germline V gene data show CDR1 as SGHTA and CDR2 as FQGNSA. With V trimmed by 6 bases and J by 5 bases, 4 bases remained unmatched. CDR3 DNA: TGTGCCAGCAGGTTGACTAGCGGGGTAGATACGCAGTATTTT. This translates into CASRLTSGVDTQYF.

This clonotype was detected a few times. This chain links TRBV5-6 with TRBJ2-7; D unresolved. The V end lost 0 bases, the J end lost 6 bases, and 13 bases lay between the germline ends. Germline CDR1 SGHDT, CDR2 YYEEEE. The CDR3 runs to 14 residues. For the CDR3, the DNA is TGTGCCAGCAGCTTGGGCGAGTCCCTCCCCGAGCAGTACTTC. Amino acid sequence: CASSLGESLPEQYF.

This clonotype is deemed medium-sized. An end of the junction differs from the germline gene, which may be a read error. The chain employs TRBV28 and TRBJ2-7; possibly TRBD1 or TRBD2 for D (5 bases each). The CDR3 extends over 13 amino acids. The germline V gene has CDR1 MDHEN and CDR2 SYDVKM. The CDR3 protein is CASSMGVRPQPHF. CDR3 nucleotides: TGTGCCAGCAGCATGGGGGTGCGGCCCCAGCCACACTTC.

This clonotype was seen more than once but under ten times. V usage is TRBV28 and J usage is TRBJ2-5; 8 bases align to TRBD1. There are 14 residues in the CDR3. CDR1 is MDHEN, CDR2 SYDVKM, per germline. V gave up 5 bases and J gave up 2 bases; unmatched junction bases: 4. Here the CDR3 reads CASSPGDRQETQYF. The CDR3 region has the DNA TGTGCCAGCAGTCCTGGGGACAGGCAAGAGACCCAGTACTTC.

The V and J genes are TRBV7-2 and TRBJ1-5; TRBD1 matches 7 bases. Germline V gene data show CDR1 as SGHTA and CDR2 as FQGNSA. The CDR3 covers 13 residues. The junction had 4 bases not matched to a gene; V was cut back by 5 bases and J by 6 bases. The CDR3 reads CASSQGVGQPQHF. In nucleotides, the CDR3 is TGTGCCAGCAGCCAGGGGGTTGGTCAGCCCCAGCATTTT.

At least ten counts were recorded for this clonotype. The J gene is TRBJ2-3, the V gene TRBV9; TRBD2 matches 10 bases. This CDR3 is 15 amino acids long. V shed 2 bases and J 3 bases; nucleotides not matched to a gene: 3. Germline CDR1 SGDLS, CDR2 YYNGEE. In DNA form, the CDR3 reads TGTGCCAGCAGCGTCTCACTAGCGGGGACAGATACGCAGTATTTT. This codes for CASSVSLAGTDTQYF.

This clonotype appeared many times. J is TRBJ2-3 and V is TRBV20-1; D may correspond to TRBD1 or TRBD2 (5 bases each). Looked up from germline, CDR1 is DFQATT and CDR2 is SNEGSKA (reference sequence). CDR3 size: 13 residues. The germline V and J ends were trimmed by 6 bases and 6 bases, with 16 bases remaining between them. For the CDR3, the DNA is TGCAGTGCCCGGGGCCTGGGGGTGGATACGCAGTATTTT. This codes for CSARGLGVDTQYF.

By proportion, this clonotype is medium-sized. The chain is built from TRBV6-2 or TRBV6-3 and TRBJ1-1; weak D call: TRBD1 (5 bases). This CDR3 is 17 amino acids long. V lost 3 bases and J lost 0, with 17 bases in between. Germline CDR1 reads MNHEY; CDR2 reads SVGEGT. CDR3 sequence: CASSYEGRSGMNTEAFF. The CDR3 region has the DNA TGTGCCAGCAGTTATGAAGGGCGCTCAGGGATGAACACTGAAGCTTTCTTT.

This chain links TRBV5-6 with TRBJ2-5, with 15 bases fitting TRBD2. The germline V gene has CDR1 SGHDT and CDR2 YYEEEE. CDR3 length: 16 residues. The ends lost 4 bases at V and 5 bases at J; junction bases unmatched: 6. The CDR3 spells CASSRGLAGGLETQYF. The CDR3 DNA reads as TGTGCCAGCAGCCGCGGACTAGCGGGGGGGCTGGAGACCCAGTACTTC.

Ten or more counts support this clonotype. The junction and the germline gene differ at one end; a read error may be behind it. The CDR3 DNA reads TGTGCCACCAGTCCGAGGGGGCGCACAGATACGCAGTATTTT. Encoded protein: CATSPRGRTDTQYF. This chain connects TRBV2 to TRBJ2-3, with 7 bases matching TRBD1. Germline CDR1 SNHLY, CDR2 FYNNEI. CDR3 length equals 14 residues.

This clonotype was seen many times. The V gene is TRBV6-6, the J gene TRBJ2-5, with 7 bases aligning to TRBD2. The trim removed 0 bases at V and 4 bases at J, leaving 11 bases unmatched. Germline V lookup: CDR1 MNHNY, CDR2 SVGAGI (reference sequence). The CDR3 spans 17 residues. CDR3 nucleotide sequence: TGTGCCAGCAGTTACTCGAGGAGCGGGGTCCTCGGAGAGACCCAGTACTTC. Translation gives CASSYSRSGVLGETQYF.

This clonotype was picked up many times. The chain uses TRBV20-1 and TRBJ2-7, with 7 positions matching TRBD1. Germline CDR1 reads DFQATT; CDR2 reads SNEGSKA (reference sequence). This CDR3 is 13 amino acids long. J gave up 6 bases and V 3 bases, and 8 bases lay outside the gene matches. Written as DNA, the CDR3 is TGCAGTGCTAGGCCCGACAGGGAGAGCGAGCAGTACTTC. Protein: CSARPDRESEQYF.